The 6 T cell receptor beta chains in this list originate from one sample, sequenced in a study of control samples from healthy donors and cancer patients. Assay: immunoSEQ multiplex PCR; the TCRdb copy retains only in-frame clones and omits some. The table has about 84,000 clones, roughly 82% seen once. The sample was PBMCs. These receptors were collected from a man aged 60-69 years with head and neck cancer.

This chain uses TRBV10-3 with TRBJ2-3, with 7 bases lining up with TRBD2. The CDR3 sequence is 16 residues long. Germline V gene data show CDR1 as ENHRY and CDR2 as SYGVKD. V shed 3 bases and J 0 bases; nucleotides not matched to a gene: 6. In DNA form, the CDR3 reads TGTGCCATCAGTGATTGGGGGGGAGGTAGCACAGATACGCAGTATTTT. The encoded protein is CAISDWGGGSTDTQYF.

This rearrangement joins TRBV16 to TRBJ1-4; perhaps TRBD1 as D (6 bases). The V end was cut by 2 bases, the J end by 11 bases, with 15 bases between. Germline V gene data show CDR1 as KGHSY and CDR2 as FQNENV. The CDR3 contains 14 residues. The chain's CDR3 is CASSQGTQERKLFF. The CDR3, as DNA: TGTGCCAGCAGCCAAGGGACACAAGAAAGGAAACTGTTTTTT.

This chain connects TRBV7-8 to TRBJ1-2; D uncertain. This CDR3 contains 17 residues. Germline V lookup: CDR1 SGHVS, CDR2 FQNEAQ. The V gene lost 5 bases and the J gene lost 6 bases, with 25 bases spanning the gap. CDR3 amino acids: CASSVREGTVLADGYTF. The DNA for the CDR3 is TGTGCCAGCAGCGTGAGGGAGGGAACGGTTCTGGCGGATGGCTACACCTTC.

This clone appeared once. The V call is TRBV5-1, the J call TRBJ2-2; TRBD2 matches 10 bases. This CDR3 region has 17 residues. Germline CDR1 reads SGHRS; CDR2 reads YFSETQ. After removal of 3 bases from V and 4 bases from J, the junction contained 9 bases not matched to a gene. DNA for the CDR3: TGCGCCAGCAGCTGGTCTAGCGGGAGAGACAGCACCGGGGAGCTGTTTTTT. Translating it yields CASSWSSGRDSTGELFF.

The chain recombines TRBV5-5 with TRBJ2-7, with TRBD2 identical over 8 bases. CDR3 size: 15 residues. Germline values: CDR1 SGHKS, CDR2 YYEKEE (reference sequence). The J segment lost 0 bases and the V segment lost 8 bases, leaving 10 bases of the junction unmatched. This CDR3 reads CASVAGGWASYEQYF. In DNA, the CDR3 is TGTGCCAGTGTTGCGGGAGGATGGGCCTCCTACGAGCAGTACTTC.

The V and J genes are TRBV11-2 and TRBJ2-2; TRBD1 agrees at 9 bases. The J segment lost 2 bases and the V segment lost 1 base, leaving 5 bases of the junction unmatched. This CDR3 is 17 amino acids long. Germline V gene lookup returns CDR1 SGHAT and CDR2 FQNNGV. Here the CDR3 DNA reads TGTGCCAGCAGCTTAGGGACAGGGGCGGGAAACACCGGGGAGCTGTTTTTT. Its translation: CASSLGTGAGNTGELFF. The entire variable domain, with the rest obtained from reference TRBV11-2 and TRBJ2-2, is as follows: EAGVAQSPRYKIIEKRQSVAFWCNPISGHATLYWYQQILGQGPKLLIQFQNNGVVDDSQLPKDRFSAERLKGVDSTLKIQPAKLEDSAVYLCASSLGTGAGNTGELFFGEGSRLTVL.